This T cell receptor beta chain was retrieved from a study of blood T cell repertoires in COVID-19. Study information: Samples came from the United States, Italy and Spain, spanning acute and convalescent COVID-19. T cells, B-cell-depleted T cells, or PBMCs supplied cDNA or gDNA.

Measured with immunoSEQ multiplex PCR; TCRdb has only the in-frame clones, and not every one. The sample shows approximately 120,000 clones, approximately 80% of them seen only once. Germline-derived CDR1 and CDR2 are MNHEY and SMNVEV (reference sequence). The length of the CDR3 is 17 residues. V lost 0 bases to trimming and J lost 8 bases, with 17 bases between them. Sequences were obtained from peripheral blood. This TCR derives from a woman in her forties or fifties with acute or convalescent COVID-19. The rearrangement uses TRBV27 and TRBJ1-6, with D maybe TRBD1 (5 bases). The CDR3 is CASSLSARHGADSPLHF. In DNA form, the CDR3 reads TGTGCCAGCAGTTTATCCGCACGTCATGGGGCGGATTCACCCCTCCACTTT.